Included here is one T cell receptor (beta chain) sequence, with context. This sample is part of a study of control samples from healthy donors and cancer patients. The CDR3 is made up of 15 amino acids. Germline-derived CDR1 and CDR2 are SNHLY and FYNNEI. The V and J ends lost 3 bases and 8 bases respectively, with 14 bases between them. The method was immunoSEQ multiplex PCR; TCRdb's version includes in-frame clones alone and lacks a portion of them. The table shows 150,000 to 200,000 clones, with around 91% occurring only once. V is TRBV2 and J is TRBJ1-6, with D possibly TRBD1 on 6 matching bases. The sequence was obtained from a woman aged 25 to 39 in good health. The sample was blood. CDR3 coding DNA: TGTGCCAGCAGTGATCGTCAGGGGAATGATTCACCCCTCCACTTT. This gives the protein CASSDRQGNDSPLHF. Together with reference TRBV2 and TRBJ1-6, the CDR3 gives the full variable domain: EPEVTQTPSHQVTQMGQEVILRCVPISNHLYFYWYRQILGQKVEFLVSFYNNEISEKSEIFDDQFSVERPDGSNFTLKIRSTKLEDSAMYFCASSDRQGNDSPLHFGNGTRLTVT.